Below, 9 T cell receptor beta chains from the same sample are listed, as sequenced in a study of control samples from healthy donors and cancer patients. Data came from immunoSEQ multiplex PCR; TCRdb stores just in-frame clones and leaves some out. Here the sample spans tens of thousands of clones, approximately 88% being singletons. Sequenced: blood. These TCRs come from a man aged 45 to 65 in good health.

The genes are TRBV18 and TRBJ1-6, with TRBD1 matching over 7 bases. CDR3 length: 14 residues. Germline loops: CDR1 KGHSH, CDR2 LQKENI. After removal of 5 bases from V and 8 bases from J, the junction contained 6 bases not matched to a gene. In DNA form, the CDR3 reads TGTGCCAGCTCAGATCGGACAGGTTATTCACCCCTCCACTTT. It translates to CASSDRTGYSPLHF.

The chain couples TRBV23-1 to TRBJ2-7; 9 bases agree with TRBD2. TRBV23-1 is sorted into the ORF group, with uncertain function. The CDR3 spans 20 residues. With 4 bases clipped from V and 2 bases from J, the junction kept 21 bases outside the gene matches. CDR3 bases: TGCGCCAGCAGTCCGACCACAAACTCGGGACTAGCTGTCGAAGCCTACGAGCAGTACTTC. It yields the protein CASSPTTNSGLAVEAYEQYF.

The gene calls are TRBV7-2 and TRBJ2-3, with a weak D call TRBD1 (5 bases). V was pared by 1 base and J by 1 base, with 12 bases between. Germline V gene data show CDR1 as SGHTA and CDR2 as FQGNSA. The CDR3 has 16 residues. CDR3 protein: CASSLGRARGTDTQYF. In DNA form, the CDR3 reads TGTGCCAGCAGCTTAGGCAGGGCCCGGGGCACAGATACGCAGTATTTT.

This clone was observed once. Written as DNA, the CDR3 is TGTGCCAGCACCAAAAGTGGCGGCGCGGCTACGCAGTATTTT. It is translated as CASTKSGGAATQYF. The rearrangement uses TRBV28 and TRBJ2-3; the D is unclear. CDR1 and CDR2 (germline): MDHEN, SYDVKM. The CDR3 has 14 amino acids. V lost 7 bases, J lost 8 bases, and 19 bases lay in between.

The chain combines TRBV11-2 with TRBJ2-7; 14 positions agree with TRBD2. Germline CDR1 reads SGHAT; CDR2 reads FQNNGV. Trimming removed 5 bases from V and 6 bases from J; junction bases left unmatched: 3. CDR3 length: 14 amino acids. The CDR3 bases are TGTGCCAGCAGCCCTGGACTAGCGGGAGGCGAGCAGTACTTC. This sequence encodes CASSPGLAGGEQYF.

The rearrangement links TRBV21-1 to TRBJ2-2; the D call in the table, TRBD2, was not verified against the DNA. TRBV21-1 is noted as a pseudogene. The CDR3 is 21 residues long. The CDR3, as DNA: TGTGCCAGCAGCCACTCCGGGACAGGGGGACTAGCGGGAGGGAACACCGGGGAGCTGTTTTTT. Amino acids: CASSHSGTGGLAGGNTGELFF.

The chain uses TRBV5-1 and TRBJ2-3; no clear D. Germline V gene sequence: CDR1 SGHRS, CDR2 YFSETQ. CDR3 size: 13 residues. The V and J ends lost 0 bases and 4 bases respectively, with 6 bases between them. The chain's CDR3 is CASSLVLPDTQYF. The DNA for the CDR3 is TGCGCCAGCAGCTTGGTACTCCCAGATACGCAGTATTTT.

The genes are TRBV19 and TRBJ2-1; possible D gene TRBD1, 6 bases. CDR1 is LNHDA and CDR2 is SQIVND in the germline V gene (reference sequence). The CDR3 consists of 13 residues. V lost 5 bases to trimming and J lost 5 bases, with 10 bases between them. This chain's CDR3 is CASSGDNNNEQFF. In nucleotides, the CDR3 is TGTGCCAGTAGTGGGGACAACAACAATGAGCAGTTCTTC.

J is TRBJ1-1 and V is TRBV5-1, with 12 bases fitting TRBD1. This CDR3 contains 15 residues. V lost 6 bases to trimming and J lost 1 base; unmatched junction nucleotides: 4. Looked up from germline, CDR1 is SGHRS and CDR2 is YFSETQ. This CDR3 reads CASTGTGGRNTEAFF. As DNA, the CDR3 is TGCGCCAGCACCGGGACAGGGGGCCGGAACACTGAAGCTTTCTTT.